Shown below are 15 T cell receptor beta chains from a single sample sequenced in a study of blood T cell repertoires in COVID-19. Only in-frame clones appear in the TCRdb table, and some are missing; sequencing was by immunoSEQ multiplex PCR. The sample lists fewer than 45,000 clones; about nine tenths were seen once. Sequenced sample: peripheral blood. The receptors shown here come from a human donor in a cohort sampled during active COVID-19.

The chain carries TRBV29-1 and TRBJ1-1; 7 bases are a match to TRBD1. The germline V gene encodes CDR1 SQVTM and CDR2 ANQGSEA. With 8 bases clipped from V and 0 bases from J, the junction kept 6 bases outside the gene matches. This CDR3 is 13 amino acids long. As DNA, the CDR3 is TGCAGCACCATACAGGGGTTGAACACTGAAGCTTTCTTT. It translates to CSTIQGLNTEAFF.

V is TRBV5-1 and J is TRBJ1-1; D unclear. Deletions cut 3 bases from V and 8 bases from J, with 17 bases between. The CDR3 is made up of 14 amino acids. Germline V gene sequence: CDR1 SGHRS, CDR2 YFSETQ. The CDR3 DNA follows: TGCGCCAGCAGCTCCGCGACAAGAGCAAGCGAAGCTTTCTTT. Translating it yields CASSSATRASEAFF.

The chain carries TRBV9 and TRBJ2-3; 9 bases are a match to TRBD1. Losses at the gene ends were 4 bases for V and 6 bases for J; bases not matched to a gene: 6. The CDR3 runs to 14 residues. Germline assignment: CDR1 SGDLS and CDR2 YYNGEE. CDR3 in amino acids: CASSPGQGSDTQYF. CDR3 sequence (DNA): TGTGCCAGCAGCCCGGGACAGGGCTCCGATACGCAGTATTTT.

There are a few counts of this clone. This chain connects TRBV6-2 or TRBV6-3 to TRBJ1-3; TRBD1 is a possible D gene (6 bases). Germline V gene lookup returns CDR1 MNHEY and CDR2 SVGEGT. The CDR3 consists of 17 residues. V lost 2 bases, J lost 0 bases, and 14 bases lay in between. The CDR3 DNA follows: TGTGCCAGCAGTTACGGGCCGGGACACTTCTCTGGAAACACCATATATTTT. Residues: CASSYGPGHFSGNTIYF.

The sample holds one count of this clone. J is TRBJ1-1 and V is TRBV3-1 (or the pseudogene TRBV3-2), with D perhaps matching TRBD1 (5 bases). Germline loops: CDR1 LGHDT, CDR2 YNNKEL (reference sequence). Trimming took 5 bases from V and 3 from J, leaving 16 bases between them. The CDR3 totals 15 residues. The CDR3 region is CASSAVWGAHTEAFF. DNA for the CDR3: TGTGCCAGCAGCGCCGTATGGGGCGCGCACACTGAAGCTTTCTTT.

This clone was recorded only once. V and J are TRBV9 and TRBJ1-2, with 9 bases aligning to TRBD1. Looked up from germline, CDR1 is SGDLS and CDR2 is YYNGEE. With V trimmed by 3 bases and J by 4 bases, 10 bases remained unmatched. CDR3 length: 16 amino acids. The CDR3 DNA sequence: TGTGCCAGCAGCGAGGGGACAGGGAAGGTTGCCTATGGCTACACCTTC. It encodes CASSEGTGKVAYGYTF.

CDR3 amino acids: CATSDHRDIISIQYF. The CDR3 DNA sequence: TGTGCCACCAGTGACCACCGGGACATTATTAGCATTCAGTACTTC. This chain links TRBV24-1 with TRBJ2-4, with D possibly matching TRBD1 (6 bases). CDR1 is KGHDR, CDR2 SFDVKD, per germline. V lost 4 bases to trimming and J lost 9 bases, with 18 bases between them. This CDR3 comprises 15 residues.

This chain uses TRBV11-2 with TRBJ2-2; 9 nucleotides line up with TRBD2. V lost 2 bases and J lost 1; bases outside the gene matches: 5. Germline V gene lookup returns CDR1 SGHAT and CDR2 FQNNGV. The CDR3 is 17 amino acids. Written as DNA, the CDR3 is TGTGCCAGCAGCTTACGGGCTAGCGGGGTGAACACCGGGGAGCTGTTTTTT. Protein sequence: CASSLRASGVNTGELFF.

The chain combines TRBV15 with TRBJ2-7; perhaps TRBD1 as D (7 bases). V shed 3 bases and J shed 6 bases, with 15 bases lying between them. CDR1 and CDR2 (germline): LNHNV, YYDKDF (reference sequence). The CDR3 has 14 residues. The CDR3 is CATSRETGRFEQYF. The CDR3 DNA sequence: TGTGCCACCAGCAGGGAGACAGGGAGGTTCGAGCAGTACTTC.

This clone was recorded only once. The chain employs TRBV19 and TRBJ2-5; D is possibly TRBD1 (6 bases). Germline loops: CDR1 LNHDA, CDR2 SQIVND (reference sequence). This CDR3 is 15 amino acids long. V lost 3 bases and J 5 bases, leaving 16 bases between the germline ends. The CDR3, as DNA: TGTGCCAGTAGTATTGGACAGATAGTCAGGGAGACCCAGTACTTC. The encoded protein is CASSIGQIVRETQYF.

This clone was observed a few times. This sequence joins TRBV10-1 and TRBJ1-1; 9 positions match TRBD1. V lost 5 bases to trimming and J lost 0 bases; unmatched junction nucleotides: 1. Germline CDR1 reads WNHNN; CDR2 reads SYGVQD (reference sequence). This CDR3 is 14 amino acids long. The CDR3 is CASSRDRVNTEAFF. The CDR3 bases are TGCGCCAGCAGTCGGGACAGGGTGAACACTGAAGCTTTCTTT.

The gene calls are TRBV9 and TRBJ1-1, with D uncertain. This CDR3 has 12 amino acids. Germline CDR1 reads SGDLS; CDR2 reads YYNGEE. Trimming stripped 3 bases from V and 5 bases from J, with 8 bases between. The CDR3 spells CASSERETEAFF. In nucleotides, the CDR3 is TGTGCCAGCAGCGAGAGGGAGACTGAAGCTTTCTTT. The full variable domain, completed using reference TRBV9 and TRBJ1-1, is DSGVTQTPKHLITATGQRVTLRCSPRSGDLSVYWYQQSLDQGLQFLIQYYNGEERAKGNILERFSAQQFPDLHSELNLSSLELGDSALYFCASSERETEAFFGQGTRLTVV.

The sample holds a few counts of this clone. The same CDR3 arises from other DNA sequences in this sample as well. The rearrangement joins TRBV2 to TRBJ1-2, with D tentatively TRBD1 (5 bases). Germline CDR1 SNHLY, CDR2 FYNNEI. The CDR3 sequence is 13 residues long. V shed 5 bases and J shed 2 bases, with 9 bases lying between them. The CDR3 sequence: CASSRDRNYGYTF. The CDR3 nucleotides are TGTGCCAGCAGTAGAGACAGAAACTATGGCTACACCTTC.

CDR3: CASSRGAALSYEQYF. The CDR3 region has the DNA TGTGCCAGCAGCCGGGGGGCAGCTTTATCCTACGAGCAGTACTTC. The rearrangement links TRBV6-6 to TRBJ2-7; the D gene is possibly TRBD2 (7 bases). V lost 6 bases and J 1 base, leaving 16 bases between the germline ends. The CDR3 consists of 15 residues. The germline CDR1 and CDR2 sequences are MNHNY and SVGAGI (reference sequence).

This clone was seen just once. CDR3: CSASFTGEANTGELFF. For the CDR3, the DNA is TGCAGTGCTAGTTTCACAGGGGAGGCGAACACCGGGGAGCTGTTTTTT. This sequence joins TRBV20-1 and TRBJ2-2, with D perhaps matching TRBD1 (7 bases). The CDR3 spans 16 residues. Trimming removed 3 bases from V and 0 bases from J, with 14 bases in between. From germline, CDR1 is DFQATT and CDR2 SNEGSKA (reference sequence).